This is a list of T cell receptor beta chains from one sample in a study of immune evolution from preneoplasia to lung adenocarcinoma. Measured with immunoSEQ multiplex PCR; TCRdb has only the in-frame clones, and not every one. The repertoire has around 39,000 clones, roughly 74% of them found once; the top ten carry about 6%. The specimen was FFPE invasive lung adenocarcinoma tissue. The receptor source for this set is a person in their 60s with lung adenocarcinoma. Both conserved end residues are part of each CDR3. A D gene is named only where the DNA matches it firmly. Not every row has a clone size; where given, it reads once, few, many or a size class.

>TRBD1|18|NA|TRBJ2-7|TRBV12-5
CASGLRFSGRTGSGEQYF
TGTGCTAGTGGTTTAAGGTTCTCGGGCAGGACAGGGTCAGGCGAGCAGTACTTC
>NA|11|NA|TRBJ1-4|TRBV20-1
CSARVEPKLFF
TGCAGTGCTAGAGTCGAGCCAAAACTGTTTTTT
>TRBD2|17|once|TRBJ2-7|TRBV7-2
CASSLGGSGRARGEQYF
TGTGCCAGCAGCTTAGGTGGGAGCGGGAGGGCCAGGGGCGAGCAGTACTTC
>NA|17|NA|TRBJ1-4|TRBV12-5
CASGRPSMEQGNEKLFF
TGTGCTAGTGGTCGACCGTCCATGGAACAAGGAAATGAAAAACTGTTTTTT
>NA|17|NA|TRBJ2-1|TRBV11-2
CASSLGGAGAIYNEQFF
TGTGCCAGCAGCTTAGGTGGGGCAGGGGCCATCTACAATGAGCAGTTCTTC
>NA|15|few|TRBJ2-7|TRBV11-2
CASSLVGQSSYEQYF
TGTGCCAGCAGCTTAGTTGGGCAGAGCTCCTACGAGCAGTACTTC
>NA|14|NA|TRBJ1-4|TRBV18
CASSQGTAEEKLFF
TGTGCCAGCTCACAAGGGACCGCAGAGGAAAAACTGTTTTTT
>NA|14|NA|TRBJ1-5|TRBV19
CASRLLGLNQPQHF
TGTGCCAGTAGACTCTTAGGGCTCAATCAGCCCCAGCATTTT
>TRBD1|13|NA|TRBJ1-1|TRBV19
CASSGHRDREAFF
TGTGCCAGTAGTGGGCACCGGGACAGGGAAGCTTTCTTT
>TRBD1|14|NA|TRBJ2-5|TRBV5-1
CASSHGTGRETQYF
TGCGCCAGCAGCCACGGGACAGGCCGTGAGACCCAGTACTTC
>NA|10|NA|TRBJ1-1|TRBV30
CAWGRTEAFF
TGTGCCTGGGGGAGGACTGAAGCTTTCTTT
>TRBD1|13|few|TRBJ2-1|TRBV2
CASRVQGAGEQFF
TGTGCCAGCAGGGTACAGGGGGCAGGAGAGCAGTTCTTC
>TRBD2|11|NA|TRBJ2-5|TRBV30
CAWTLARTQYF
TGTGCCTGGACACTAGCGAGGACCCAGTACTTC
>NA|14|NA|TRBJ2-1|TRBV5-1
CASSFSDPESEQFF
TGCGCCAGCAGCTTTTCCGATCCTGAGAGTGAGCAGTTCTTC
>NA|15|NA|TRBJ2-1|TRBV7-2
CASSLLTGGRNEQFF
TGTGCCAGCAGCTTATTAACAGGAGGACGGAATGAGCAGTTCTTC
>NA|19|NA|TRBJ2-1|TRBV21-1
CASSKEGVGGTPGDDEQFF
TGTGCCAGCAGCAAAGAAGGGGTTGGGGGGACTCCCGGTGACGATGAGCAGTTCTTC
>NA|18|NA|TRBJ1-1|TRBV4-1
CASSQEKPGPLLNTEAFF
TGCGCCAGCAGCCAGGAAAAACCGGGACCGCTTTTGAACACTGAAGCTTTCTTT
>TRBD2|15|NA|TRBJ2-7|TRBV7-2
CASSRLAGVGYEQYF
TGTGCCAGCAGCAGATTAGCGGGAGTCGGCTACGAGCAGTACTTC
>TRBD1|17|NA|TRBJ1-1|TRBV27
CASSQTTGHYLNTEAFF
TGTGCCAGCAGTCAAACGACAGGGCACTATTTAAACACTGAAGCTTTCTTT
>NA|11|NA|TRBJ1-1|TRBV29-1
CSSRDTTEAFF
TGCAGCTCCCGGGACACCACTGAAGCTTTCTTT
>TRBD1|17|NA|TRBJ1-2|TRBV5-4
CASSLSPGQGVRYGYTF
TGTGCCAGCAGCTTGAGCCCGGGACAGGGAGTTCGCTATGGCTACACCTTC
>TRBD2|13|NA|TRBJ2-7|TRBV6-5
CASSNSGSYEQYF
TGTGCCAGCAGCAATAGCGGGAGTTACGAGCAGTACTTC
>NA|14|NA|TRBJ2-2|TRBV28
CASRAGGLAGELFF
TGTGCCAGCAGGGCAGGGGGGCTGGCCGGGGAGCTGTTTTTT
>NA|16|once|TRBJ2-1|TRBV11-3
CASSLDFYSSYNEQFF
TGTGCCAGCAGTCTGGACTTCTACAGCTCCTACAATGAGCAGTTCTTC
>NA|16|NA|TRBJ2-2|TRBV5-1
CASSLTAGANTGELFF
TGCGCCAGCAGCTTAACGGCAGGGGCAAACACCGGGGAGCTGTTTTTT
>NA|15|NA|TRBJ2-7|TRBV7-2
CASSLRGSLSYEQYF
TGTGCCAGCAGCTTACGGGGTTCCCTCTCCTACGAGCAGTACTTC
>TRBD2|16|NA|TRBJ2-1|TRBV4-2
CASSTTSGRGYNEQFF
TGTGCCAGCAGCACGACTAGCGGGAGGGGATACAATGAGCAGTTCTTC
>NA|14|NA|TRBJ1-1|TRBV5-1
CASSPGGAATEAFF
TGCGCCAGCAGCCCTGGGGGGGCCGCCACTGAAGCTTTCTTT
>NA|12|NA|TRBJ1-5|TRBV6-6
CASGRGYQPQHF
TGTGCCAGCGGTAGGGGATATCAGCCCCAGCATTTT
>NA|15|NA|TRBJ1-4|TRBV18
CASSPRMGGDEKLFF
TGTGCCAGCTCACCACGTATGGGTGGGGATGAAAAACTGTTTTTT
>NA|14|NA|TRBJ1-4|TRBV4-1
CASSLSWGGEKLFF
TGCGCCAGCAGCCTCAGTTGGGGGGGGGAAAAACTGTTTTTT
>NA|13|few|TRBJ2-1|TRBV5-1
CASSLADYNEQFF
TGCGCCAGCAGCTTAGCGGACTACAATGAGCAGTTCTTC
>NA|13|once|TRBJ1-1|TRBV7-9
CASSFSPGTEAFF
TGTGCCAGCAGCTTTAGCCCGGGCACTGAAGCTTTCTTT
>NA|12|few|TRBJ2-7|TRBV14
CASSQASYEQYF
TGTGCCAGCAGCCAAGCAAGCTACGAGCAGTACTTC
>NA|12|NA|TRBJ2-7|TRBV14
CASTGGHLEQYF
TGTGCCAGCACCGGGGGCCATCTCGAGCAGTACTTC
>TRBD2|17|NA|TRBJ2-4|TRBV9
CASSETASGRVKNIQYF
TGTGCCAGCAGCGAAACGGCTAGCGGGAGAGTCAAAAACATTCAGTACTTC
>NA|14|NA|TRBJ1-5|TRBV2
CASKGNTRNQPQHF
TGTGCCAGCAAGGGGAACACCCGAAATCAGCCCCAGCATTTT
>NA|17|NA|TRBJ2-1|TRBV2
CASKGLLARSSYNEQFF
TGTGCCTCAAAAGGTCTGCTAGCGCGTAGCTCCTACAATGAGCAGTTCTTC
>NA|11|few|TRBJ1-1|TRBV11-2
CASSLVTEAFF
TGTGCCAGCAGCTTAGTGACTGAAGCTTTCTTT
>NA|15|NA|TRBJ2-7|TRBV4-2
CASSQGIAATYEQYF
TGTGCCAGCAGCCAAGGGATAGCGGCCACTTACGAGCAGTACTTC
>NA|15|once|TRBJ2-7|TRBV11-2
CASSLEGAPSYEQYF
TGTGCCAGCAGCTTAGAAGGAGCACCGTCCTACGAGCAGTACTTC
>NA|11|many|TRBJ1-2|TRBV9
CASSRGDGYTF
TGTGCCAGCAGTCGGGGCGATGGCTACACCTTC
>NA|13|NA|TRBJ1-1|TRBV11-2
CASSNTGNTEAFF
TGTGCCAGCAGCAATACAGGGAACACTGAAGCTTTCTTT
>NA|13|NA|TRBJ2-5|TRBV10-2
CASRRDIQETQYF
TGCGCCAGCAGGAGGGACATACAAGAGACCCAGTACTTC
>NA|13|NA|TRBJ2-7|TRBV6-1
CASSFPGVHEQYF
TGTGCCAGCAGTTTCCCGGGAGTTCACGAGCAGTACTTC
>TRBD1|15|few|TRBJ1-2|TRBV19
CASYPSRGNLYGYTF
TGTGCCAGTTATCCTTCCAGGGGGAACCTCTATGGCTACACCTTC
>TRBD2|13|NA|TRBJ2-7|TRBV19
CASRPSGSYEQYF
TGTGCCAGTCGTCCTAGCGGCTCCTACGAGCAGTACTTC
>TRBD2|17|NA|TRBJ2-1|TRBV28
CASSLYGSGRSYNEQFF
TGTGCCAGCAGTTTATACGGTAGCGGGAGATCCTACAATGAGCAGTTCTTC
>NA|15|NA|TRBJ1-5|TRBV6-6
CASTGQTPSNQPQHF
TGTGCCAGCACAGGACAGACGCCTAGCAATCAGCCCCAGCATTTT
>NA|14|NA|TRBJ2-3|TRBV5-5
CASSLAGPTDTQYF
TGTGCCAGCAGCTTGGCGGGTCCCACAGATACGCAGTATTTT
>NA|15|once|TRBJ1-3|TRBV6-5
CASRRDLSSGNTIYF
TGTGCCAGCAGACGCGACCTTAGCTCTGGAAACACCATATATTTT
>TRBD2|15|NA|TRBJ2-7|TRBV6-6
CASSSQTSGRLEQYF
TGTGCCAGCAGTTCCCAGACTAGCGGGAGGCTCGAGCAGTACTTC
>NA|15|few|TRBJ2-6|TRBV7-9
CASSSAISGANVLTF
TGTGCCAGCAGCTCAGCTATCTCTGGGGCCAACGTCCTGACTTTC
>TRBD1|14|NA|TRBJ2-1|TRBV6-9
CATRPGTGYNEQFF
TGTGCTACTCGGCCCGGGACAGGGTACAATGAGCAGTTCTTC
>NA|14|NA|TRBJ2-7|TRBV5-1
CASKFADSTYEQYF
TGCGCCAGCAAGTTCGCCGACAGCACCTACGAGCAGTACTTC
>NA|16|NA|TRBJ2-7|TRBV5-5
CASSLSVGTASYEQYF
TGTGCCAGCAGCTTAAGTGTGGGGACGGCCTCCTACGAGCAGTACTTC
>NA|14|NA|TRBJ1-5|TRBV6-6
CASTLRGDNQPQHF
TGTGCCAGCACTTTACGGGGGGACAATCAGCCCCAGCATTTT
>TRBD2|15|NA|TRBJ2-3|TRBV12-5
CASGLVAGNPHTQYF
TGTGCTAGTGGTTTGGTAGCGGGAAACCCCCACACGCAGTATTTT
>NA|15|NA|TRBJ2-7|TRBV19
CASSIGAGTSYEQYF
TGTGCCAGTAGTATAGGGGCGGGAACCTCCTACGAGCAGTACTTC